Listed below are T cell receptor beta chains from one sample, sequenced in a study of blood T cells in healthy people across ages. TCRdb redid the calling of the 5' RACE reads with MiXCR, one entry per CDR3 protein. Found here are 1,100,000 or so distinct CDR3 sequences, less than 50% of them singletons; the top ten hold 15% to 20%. The sample taken for sequencing was blood. Every receptor here comes from an older woman in good health. Both conserved end residues are trimmed from each CDR3. Clone size is not always given. Where it is, it says once, few, many or a class for expanded clones.

V	size	CDR3
TRBV27	NA	ASSLGSTSYGQY
TRBV4-1	few	ASSQDYGSLTTYEQY
TRBV6-1	NA	ASLLRDTEAF
TRBV12-3/TRBV12-4	NA	ASRGSLGGRAYNEQF
TRBV5-1	once	ASSLLPGTGGLGNQPQH
TRBV7-9	NA	ASSASPGLAGVKTYEQY
TRBV27	NA	ASSLEANYEQY
TRBV6-2/TRBV6-3	NA	ASSYPGTLAYEQY
TRBV7-9	NA	ASSFVWGDTQY
TRBV21-1	few	ASLSGAYNEQY
TRBV14	NA	ASSQDLGNYNEQY
TRBV6-1	NA	ASSAGPFQALNTEAF
TRBV27	NA	ATRTRVGSGYT
TRBV5-1	few	ASSFRFTSGRDEQF